Presented here are 25 T cell receptor beta chains from one specimen sequenced in a study of CD4 and CD8 cells across lung adenocarcinoma regions. Via MiXCR, TCRdb re-called the PCR reads, giving one row per CDR3 protein. The sample lists fewer than 30,000 distinct CDR3 sequences; about 50% were seen once. The sequenced material came from CD8+ T cells from the center of a lung tumor. Receptor source: a male donor with lung adenocarcinoma. The CD4 and CD8 labels of this study may be unreliable.

The chain couples TRBV6-4 to TRBJ2-3, with D maybe TRBD2 (6 bases). Germline lookup yields CDR1 MRHNA and CDR2 SNTAGT. The CDR3 spans 20 residues. Trimming pared 0 bases from V and 11 bases from J, leaving 33 bases between. Here the CDR3 reads CASSDSKLGRRALSTGEQYF. DNA for the CDR3: TGTGCCAGCAGTGACTCGAAACTCGGGCGGAGGGCTCTGAGCACCGGGGAGCAGTATTTT.

The J gene is TRBJ2-1, the V gene TRBV6-1; TRBD2 matches 7 bases. The J call may be faulty, since TRBJ2-7 better matches the DNA end. Germline V gene data show CDR1 as MNHNS and CDR2 as SASEGT. The length of the CDR3 is 13 residues. CDR3 in amino acids: CASRNGGAYEQYF. The CDR3 bases are TGTGCCAGCAGGAATGGGGGGGCCTACGAGCAGTACTTC.

This clonotype was detected ten times or more. The chain employs TRBV29-1 and TRBJ2-7; either TRBD1 or TRBD2 may supply D (5 bases each). The CDR3 totals 14 residues. Looked up from germline, CDR1 is SQVTM and CDR2 is ANQGSEA. The V end lost 7 bases, the J end lost 5 bases, and 21 bases lay between the germline ends. The CDR3 nucleotides read TGCAGCGCATCTTTGGGACCCCGTGTTGACGAGCAGTACTTC. It specifies CSASLGPRVDEQYF.

J is TRBJ1-5 and V is TRBV6-2 or TRBV6-3, with D possibly matching TRBD1 (6 bases). Germline lookup yields CDR1 MNHEY and CDR2 SVGEGT. The CDR3 runs to 15 residues. V lost 5 bases to trimming and J lost 2 bases, with 13 bases between them. The CDR3 DNA reads TGTGCCAGCAGTCCCGGGACATCGGGCAATCAGCCCCAGCATTTT. Protein sequence: CASSPGTSGNQPQHF.

This clonotype was seen ten or more times. The genes are TRBV15 and TRBJ1-2; the match to TRBD1 covers 8 bases. The CDR3 is 14 amino acids. V lost 3 bases and J lost 4; bases outside the gene matches: 4. Germline V lookup: CDR1 LNHNV, CDR2 YYDKDF (reference sequence). CDR3 in DNA: TGTGCCACCAGCAGGGACAGGGTCCTCTATGGCTACACCTTC. Encoded protein: CATSRDRVLYGYTF. Full variable domain (outside the CDR3, taken from reference TRBV15 and TRBJ1-2): DAMVIQNPRYQVTQFGKPVTLSCSQTLNHNVMYWYQQKSSQAPKLLFHYYDKDFNNEADTPDNFQSRRPNTSFCFLDIRSPGLGDTAMYLCATSRDRVLYGYTFGSGTRLTVV.

Of note for this clonotype: At one of its ends the junction is not consistent with the germline gene, which may arise from a read error. V is TRBV10-1 and J is TRBJ2-3; D gene unclear. CDR1 WNHNN and CDR2 SYGVQD come from the germline V gene (reference sequence). The CDR3 totals 14 residues. CDR3 residues: CAGSERHATETQYF. As DNA, the CDR3 is TGCGCGGGCAGTGAGAGACATGCCACAGAGACGCAGTATTTC.

As regards this clonotype: An end of the junction differs from the germline gene, which may be a read error. The CDR3 spells CASLGATDMQYF. The CDR3 nucleotides read TGTGCGAGCCTGGGCGCCACAGATATGCAGTACTTT. J is TRBJ2-4 and V is TRBV6-1; D gene uncertain. Germline V gives CDR1 MNHNS, CDR2 SASEGT. The CDR3 loop spans 12 amino acids.

This clonotype was recorded a few times. The chain has TRBV15 and TRBJ2-1, with TRBD2 matching over 8 bases. The V gene's germline CDR1 is LNHNV and CDR2 YYDKDF (reference sequence). Germline trimming cut 7 bases from V and 9 bases from J; bases unmatched to any gene: 11. This CDR3 is built from 14 residues. Here the CDR3 reads CATTRRGAFSEQFF. CDR3 sequence (DNA): TGTGCCACCACCCGGCGGGGGGCGTTTTCTGAGCAGTTCTTC.

The gene calls are TRBV6-1 and TRBJ2-1; D may correspond to TRBD1 or TRBD2 (5 bases each). V was cut by 3 bases and J by 7 bases, with 19 bases left in between. This CDR3 comprises 16 residues. Looked up from germline, CDR1 is MNHNS and CDR2 is SASEGT. DNA for the CDR3: TGTGCCAGCAGTGACACGGGGACGAGCGGCACAAATGAGCAGTTCTTC. This sequence encodes CASSDTGTSGTNEQFF.

Concerning this clonotype: At one of its ends the junction is not consistent with the germline gene, which may arise from a read error. The chain carries TRBV27 and TRBJ2-5, with TRBD2 matching 9 bases. The CDR3 runs 16 residues. Germline CDR1 and CDR2: MNHEY and SMNVEV (reference sequence). CDR3 residues: CACGRRGGLAQKTQYF. Written as DNA, the CDR3 is TGTGCCTGCGGCCGGCGGGGGGGGCTAGCCCAAAAGACCCAGTACTTC.

This clonotype was found many times. A much larger clonotype is one base distant, so this may be a read error. V is TRBV27 and J is TRBJ2-1; 8 bases are a match to TRBD1. The CDR3 runs to 15 residues. CDR1 MNHEY and CDR2 SMNVEV come from the germline V gene (reference sequence). Trimming at V came to 0 bases and at J to 13 bases, leaving 11 bases not matched to a gene. DNA of the CDR3: TGTGCCAGCAGTTTATCGACAGGGGTGGGGGAGACCCAGTTCTTC. This encodes CASSLSTGVGETQFF.

With respect to this clonotype: A read error may be the cause here, since a much bigger clone is one base away. The genes are TRBV7-9 and TRBJ2-4, with no clear D. V was shortened by 3 bases and J by 13 bases, with 16 bases between the two germline ends. The CDR3 covers 13 residues. Germline lookup yields CDR1 SEHNR and CDR2 FQNEAQ (reference sequence). CDR3: CASSFSSYNEQYF. The CDR3 region has the DNA TGTGCCAGCAGCTTCAGCTCCTACAATGAGCAGTACTTC.

As for this clonotype: Mismatch with germline at one junction end may stem from a read error. The chain combines TRBV27 with TRBJ2-2, with D maybe TRBD2 (6 bases). This CDR3 is built from 15 residues. CDR1 and CDR2 from the germline V gene are MNHEY and SMNVEV (reference sequence). CDR3 nucleotides: TGTGCCAGCAGTTTCGGGACTCCAGACACCGAGGCGCTGTATTTT. Residues: CASSFGTPDTEALYF.

In regard to this clonotype: One end of the junction fails to match germline, which may point to a read error. The chain joins TRBV6-1 to TRBJ2-3; TRBD2 is a possible D gene (6 bases). CDR1 and CDR2 (germline): MNHNS, SASEGT. This CDR3 comprises 15 residues. In DNA form, the CDR3 reads TGTGCCAGCGGCCCGGGGCTGTGCGGGAAAAATACTCAGTACTTT. As protein: CASGPGLCGKNTQYF.

With regard to this clonotype: The junction differs from germline at one of its ends, possibly a read error. The J gene is TRBJ2-3, the V gene TRBV7-2, with D uncertain. Germline CDR1 reads SGHTA; CDR2 reads FQGNSA. This CDR3 is built from 13 residues. DNA of the CDR3: TGTGCCAGCCGCTTTGTGTTCACAGATACGCAGTATTTT. Its translation is CASRFVFTDTQYF. Using reference TRBV7-2 and TRBJ2-3 for the parts outside the CDR3, the full variable domain is GAGVSQSPSNKVTEKGKDVELRCDPISGHTALYWYRQSLGQGLEFLIYFQGNSAPDKSGLPSDRFSAERTGGSVSTLTIQRTQQEDSAVYLCASRFVFTDTQYFGPGTRLTVL.

This clonotype was recorded at least ten times. The rearrangement links TRBV4-1 to TRBJ2-4; 7 nucleotides match TRBD2. The CDR3 length is 17 residues. Germline V gene data show CDR1 as MGHRA and CDR2 as YSYEKL. With V trimmed by 2 bases and J by 0 bases, 7 bases remained unmatched. The CDR3 nucleotides read TGCGCCAGCAGCCAAACCGCGGGAGTTTTAGCCAAAAACATTCAGTACTTC. Its protein product is CASSQTAGVLAKNIQYF.

This rearrangement joins TRBV27 to TRBJ2-1; no reliable D call. The CDR3 covers 13 residues. Trimming removed 4 bases from V and 6 bases from J, with 10 bases in between. The germline CDR1 and CDR2 sequences are MNHEY and SMNVEV (reference sequence). The CDR3 nucleotides read TGTGCCAGCAGTTCCTCTCCTGTCAATGAGCAGTTCTTC. Protein: CASSSSPVNEQFF.

Remarks on this clonotype: This may be a read error, as it is one base from a much larger clone. The genes are TRBV11-2 and TRBJ2-1; 12 bases are shared with TRBD2. Germline assignment: CDR1 SGHAT and CDR2 FQNNGV. CDR3 size: 15 residues. Trimming removed 2 bases from V and 10 bases from J; junction bases left unmatched: 6. Here the CDR3 reads CASSLLSSGGVEQFF. DNA for the CDR3: TGTGCCAGCAGCTTATTATCTAGCGGGGGGGTGGAGCAGTTCTTC.

The CDR3 DNA reads as TGTGCCAGCGGGGGGGTGGGGTCCCGTGACAAAGAGACCCAGTACTTC. Translating it yields CASGGVGSRDKETQYF. The V call is TRBV6-1, the J call TRBJ2-1; TRBD2 agrees at 7 bases. The DNA matches TRBJ2-5 better at its end, which makes the J call doubtful. This CDR3 spans 16 amino acids. The germline V gene has CDR1 MNHNS and CDR2 SASEGT.

This clonotype was recorded at least ten times. This chain connects TRBV6-1 to TRBJ2-7, with TRBD1 matching 11 bases. The length of the CDR3 is 13 residues. The germline CDR1 and CDR2 sequences are MNHNS and SASEGT. J was trimmed by 6 bases and V by 4 bases; bases with no gene match: 2. CDR3 region: CASSGTGGFEQYF. Here the CDR3 DNA reads TGTGCCAGCAGTGGGACAGGGGGCTTCGAGCAGTACTTC.

This clonotype has a handful of counts. V usage is TRBV11-2 and J usage is TRBJ2-3; TRBD2 matches 11 bases. Germline V gene data show CDR1 as SGHAT and CDR2 as FQNNGV. Germline trimming cut 5 bases from V and 3 bases from J; bases unmatched to any gene: 4. The CDR3 extends over 15 amino acids. CDR3 in DNA: TGTGCCAGCAGCCCACGACTAGCGGGGACAGATACGCAGTATTTT. It is translated as CASSPRLAGTDTQYF.

This chain uses TRBV10-1 with TRBJ2-4, with D possibly being TRBD1 (6 bases). The ends were cut back, 7 bases at V and 13 bases at J, with 32 bases in the middle. The germline CDR1 and CDR2 sequences are WNHNN and SYGVQD (reference sequence). CDR3 size: 17 residues. The CDR3 loop reads CASTTDSRGRAKKIQYF. DNA of the CDR3: TGCGCCAGCACAACGGACAGCCGGGGCCGAGCCAAAAAGATCCAGTACTTC.

Comments on this clonotype: Its ends do not fully match the called genes, so a read error is possible. The rearrangement uses TRBV6-1 and TRBJ2-4, with a weak D call TRBD2 (6 bases). Germline CDR1 reads MNHNS; CDR2 reads SASEGT. The CDR3 runs to 16 residues. The chain's CDR3 is CASSDAGPGVKDTQYF. In nucleotides, the CDR3 is TGTGCGAGCAGTGACGCGGGGCCGGGGGTCAAAGATACTCAGTACTTC.

The chain couples TRBV10-3 to TRBJ2-4; tentatively, D is TRBD1 or TRBD2 (6 bases each). The closer fit of TRBJ2-5 to the DNA end suggests the J call may be wrong. The CDR3 is 13 residues long. Germline V CDR1 and CDR2: ENHRY, SYGVKD. CDR3 bases: TGTGGGCTCAGGCGGCGGGACAAAAAGACCCAGTACTTC. This translates into CGLRRRDKKTQYF.

This clonotype was seen many times. This sequence joins TRBV9 and TRBJ2-1; TRBD2 aligns across 7 bases. Germline CDR1 SGDLS, CDR2 YYNGEE. This CDR3 has 16 residues. The J segment lost 5 bases and the V segment lost 4 bases, leaving 12 bases of the junction unmatched. CDR3 bases: TGTGCCAGCAGCTCAATCTCGGGGACTAACCACAATGAGCAGTTCTTC. Residues: CASSSISGTNHNEQFF.